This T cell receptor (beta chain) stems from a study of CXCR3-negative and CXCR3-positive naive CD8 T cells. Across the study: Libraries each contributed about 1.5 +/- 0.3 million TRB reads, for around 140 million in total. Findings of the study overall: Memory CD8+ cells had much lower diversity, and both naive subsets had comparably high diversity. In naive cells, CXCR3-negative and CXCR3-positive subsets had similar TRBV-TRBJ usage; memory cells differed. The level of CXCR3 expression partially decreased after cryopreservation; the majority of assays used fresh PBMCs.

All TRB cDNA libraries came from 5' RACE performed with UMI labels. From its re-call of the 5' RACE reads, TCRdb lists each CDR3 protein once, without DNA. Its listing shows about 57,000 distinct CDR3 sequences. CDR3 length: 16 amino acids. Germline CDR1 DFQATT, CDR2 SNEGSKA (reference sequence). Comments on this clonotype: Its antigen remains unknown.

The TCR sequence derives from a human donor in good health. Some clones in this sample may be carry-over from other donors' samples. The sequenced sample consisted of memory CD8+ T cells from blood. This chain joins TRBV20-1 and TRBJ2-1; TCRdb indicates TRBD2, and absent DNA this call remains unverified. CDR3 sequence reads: CSASQYPSGRVAEQFF.